The source of this T cell receptor beta chain is a study of T cell repertoires in cytomegalovirus infection. The CDR3 totals 11 residues. Trimming removed 7 bases at V and 10 bases at J, with 16 bases between. The germline V gene encodes CDR1 SQVTM and CDR2 ANQGSEA. This clonotype showed up just once. In TCRdb, the reads were re-called with MiXCR into one record per CDR3 protein. The data hold hundreds of thousands of distinct CDR3 sequences, with about a third observed a single time. The sequenced sample was PBMCs. The chain has TRBV29-1 and TRBJ1-1; a possible D gene is TRBD1 (6 bases). This clonotype originated in a human donor in good health (CMV status not recorded). Some clones in this sample may be carry-over from other donors' samples. The CDR3 sequence: CSGRDMGVAFF. In nucleotides, the CDR3 is TGCAGCGGGAGGGACATGGGAGTAGCTTTCTTT.